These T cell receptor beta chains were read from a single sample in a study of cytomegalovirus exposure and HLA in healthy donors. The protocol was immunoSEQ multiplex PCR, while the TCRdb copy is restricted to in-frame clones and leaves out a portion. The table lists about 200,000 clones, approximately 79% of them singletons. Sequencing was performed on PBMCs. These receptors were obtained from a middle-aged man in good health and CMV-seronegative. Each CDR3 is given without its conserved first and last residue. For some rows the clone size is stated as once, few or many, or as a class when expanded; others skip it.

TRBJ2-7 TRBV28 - ASSGVRDNLRGYYEQY
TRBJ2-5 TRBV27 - ASSIAGEGETQY
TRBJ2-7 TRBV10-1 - ASSERNRGAYEQY
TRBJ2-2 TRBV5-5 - ASSPVGLPPAGELF
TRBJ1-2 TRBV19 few ASSISAGGYGYT
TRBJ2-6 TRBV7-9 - ASRPSLGGANVLT
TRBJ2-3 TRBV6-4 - ASSSSGLAGDSTDTQY
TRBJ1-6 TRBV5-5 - ASSLGGQGPNSPLH
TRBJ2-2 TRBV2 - ASRGTGRNTGELF
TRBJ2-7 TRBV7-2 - ASSSGRGQMGGYEQY
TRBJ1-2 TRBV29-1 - SVIQGDSGYT
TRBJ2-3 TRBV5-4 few ASSFPPAGGPDTQY
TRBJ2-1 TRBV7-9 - ASSLRALGEGEQF
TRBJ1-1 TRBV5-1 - ASSQGQTNTEAF
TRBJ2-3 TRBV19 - ASRRWTSGSTDTQY
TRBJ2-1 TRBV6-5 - ASSMTSGIYNEQF
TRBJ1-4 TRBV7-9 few ASSLKTGLNEKLF
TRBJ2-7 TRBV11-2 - ASSSDGQATYEQY
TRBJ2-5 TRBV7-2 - ASTRTSSQETQY
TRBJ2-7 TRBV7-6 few ASSLPGGNEQY
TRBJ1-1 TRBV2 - ASESGGTEAF
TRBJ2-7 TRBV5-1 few ASSLTDTLYEQY